These T cell receptor beta chains were read from a single sample in a study of blood T cell repertoires in COVID-19. The protocol was immunoSEQ multiplex PCR, while the TCRdb copy is restricted to in-frame clones and leaves out a portion. The sample lists fewer than 350,000 clones, about 87% occurring once. The material sequenced was PBMCs or T cells enriched from blood (not recorded which). These receptors were taken from a young woman with acute COVID-19. The CDR3 runs from the conserved cysteine through the conserved F or W. A D gene is named only where the DNA matches it firmly. Clone size is given for some rows only: seen once, a few or many times, or a class if the clone is expanded.

d_gene	abundance	v_gene	j_gene	CDR3nt	CDR3aa
TRBD2	once	TRBV9	TRBJ2-3	TGTGCCAGCAGCCTGGGGGGACTAGCGTCAGATACGCAGTATTTT	CASSLGGLASDTQYF
.	.	TRBV5-1	TRBJ2-7	TGCGCCAGCAGCCTTCACACCGAGCAGTACTTC	CASSLHTEQYF
.	.	TRBV11-2	TRBJ1-3	TGTGCCAGCAGCTTAGATCCTAGTCCGGTAACTGGAAACACCATATATTTT	CASSLDPSPVTGNTIYF
.	.	TRBV12-5	TRBJ2-3	TGTGCTAGTGGCCTAGACAGGACCACAGATACGCAGTATTTT	CASGLDRTTDTQYF
.	.	TRBV5-4	TRBJ2-1	TGTGCCAGCAGCTTGTCCCTAAGTACCAACTACAATGAGCAGTTCTTC	CASSLSLSTNYNEQFF
.	.	TRBV24-1	TRBJ1-5	TGTGCCACCAGTGACACAGCGGGGGATCAGCCCCAGCATTTT	CATSDTAGDQPQHF
TRBD1	.	TRBV7-3	TRBJ2-3	TGTGCCAGCAGCCGCCAGGGGGCGGACGATACGCAGTATTTT	CASSRQGADDTQYF
.	once	TRBV19	TRBJ1-1	TGTGCCAGTAGTATTATTGGACGGCAGAGGGAAACCACTGAAGCTTTCTTT	CASSIIGRQRETTEAFF
TRBD1	.	TRBV7-8	TRBJ1-1	TGTGCCAGCAGCCCCCGGACAGGCTTCATGAACACTGAAGCTTTCTTT	CASSPRTGFMNTEAFF
TRBD2	once	TRBV28	TRBJ2-1	TGTGCCAGCAGTATACTAGCGGGAGGTCAAGTACACAATGAGCAGTTCTTC	CASSILAGGQVHNEQFF
TRBD1	.	TRBV18	TRBJ2-7	TGTGCCAGCTCACCGACAGGGAGCTCCTACGAGCAGTACTTC	CASSPTGSSYEQYF
TRBD2	.	TRBV28	TRBJ2-3	TGTGCCAGCAGGGTAGCGGGGATACGCACAGATACGCAGTATTTT	CASRVAGIRTDTQYF
.	.	TRBV5-1	TRBJ2-2	TGCGCCAGCAGCCAGCTAGAAGTGTCGAACACCGGGGAGCTGTTTTTT	CASSQLEVSNTGELFF
.	.	TRBV28	TRBJ1-1	TGTGCCAGCAGAAGAGGGCTCGACACTGAAGCTTTCTTT	CASRRGLDTEAFF
.	.	TRBV7-8	TRBJ1-2	TGTGCCAGCAGCCCTAGACAGGCAGGCCCGATTGATGGCTACACCTTC	CASSPRQAGPIDGYTF
.	.	TRBV6-1	TRBJ1-2	TGTGCCAGCAGTGAACGTCAGGGGAACTATGGCTACACCTTC	CASSERQGNYGYTF
TRBD2	.	TRBV29-1	TRBJ2-1	TGCAGCGCCCAAGCCGCGGGGGGCAATGAGCAGTTCTTC	CSAQAAGGNEQFF
TRBD1	.	TRBV18	TRBJ2-5	TGTGCCAGCTCACCTTTGGACAGGGGGCCAGAGACCCAGTACTTC	CASSPLDRGPETQYF
TRBD2	.	TRBV27	TRBJ2-7	TGTGCCAGCAGAGTAGCGGGAGGGCGTCCTAGCGAGCAGTACTTC	CASRVAGGRPSEQYF
.	.	TRBV10-3	TRBJ2-7	TGTGCCATCAGTTCCCCTTCTAGCCGGGCCGAGCAGTACTTC	CAISSPSSRAEQYF
.	.	TRBV3-1/TRBV3-2	TRBJ2-1	TGTGCCAGCAGCCAAGATCTTCCAGATTACAATGAGCAGTTCTTC	CASSQDLPDYNEQFF
TRBD1	.	TRBV2	TRBJ1-5	TGTGCCAGCAGTGCTCGGACAGGGGGCAATCAGCCCCAGCATTTT	CASSARTGGNQPQHF
TRBD1	.	TRBV30	TRBJ1-4	TGTGCCTGGGACGGACAGGGGTCGGAGTATGAAAAACTGTTTTTT	CAWDGQGSEYEKLFF
TRBD2	.	TRBV5-1	TRBJ2-3	TGCGCCAGCAGCTTGGAGTCGGGAGGGGCAGATACGCAGTATTTT	CASSLESGGADTQYF
.	once	TRBV11-3	TRBJ2-1	TGTGCCAGCAGCCCGCGGCGGGGTACCTACAATGAGCAGTTCTTC	CASSPRRGTYNEQFF
TRBD1	.	TRBV7-2	TRBJ2-4	TGTGCCAGCAGCAACGACAGGGGCGCCAAAAACATTCAGTACTTC	CASSNDRGAKNIQYF
.	.	TRBV27	TRBJ1-1	TGTGCCAGCAGTCCCCAGGGTATTAACACTGAAGCTTTCTTT	CASSPQGINTEAFF
TRBD2	.	TRBV24-1	TRBJ2-2	TGTGCCACCAGTGATTTGGCGGGAGGGCCGGGCACCGGGGAGCTGTTTTTT	CATSDLAGGPGTGELFF
TRBD2	.	TRBV4-3	TRBJ2-1	TGCGCCAGCAGCCAAGTTAGGGGACTAGCGTCCTACAATGAGCAGTTCTTC	CASSQVRGLASYNEQFF
.	.	TRBV28	TRBJ1-5	TGTGCCAGCAGTTTACCGGATCAGCCCCAGCATTTT	CASSLPDQPQHF
TRBD1	.	TRBV5-1	TRBJ1-1	TGCGCCAGCAGCGGGACAGGGGTCATGAACACTGAAGCTTTCTTT	CASSGTGVMNTEAFF
TRBD1	.	TRBV10-3	TRBJ2-3	TGTGCCATCAGTGGGCTTCGATCCTTGACAGGGTCTGAGAAAACCGATACGCAGTATTTT	CAISGLRSLTGSEKTDTQYF
.	.	TRBV11-3	TRBJ2-7	TGTGCCAGCAGCCCCGCCCGGGAGCAGTACTTC	CASSPAREQYF
.	.	TRBV18	TRBJ2-2	TGTGCCAGCTCACCTCGACAGGACAACACCGGGGAGCTGTTTTTT	CASSPRQDNTGELFF
TRBD2	once	TRBV13	TRBJ2-7	TGTGCCAGCAGCCCGGGGGGGCAACACCTCTCCTACGAGCAGTACTTC	CASSPGGQHLSYEQYF
.	.	TRBV21-1	TRBJ2-1	TGTGCCAGCAGCAAAAAAGTGGTCAGGGCGGGAGCCTACAATGAGCAGTTCTTC	CASSKKVVRAGAYNEQFF
.	.	TRBV28	TRBJ2-5	TGTGCCAGCACTACAAGGAGGGCCCAAGAGACCCAGTACTTC	CASTTRRAQETQYF
.	.	TRBV10-3	TRBJ2-2	TGTGCCACCTACAGGGATAGGACCGGGGAGCTGTTTTTT	CATYRDRTGELFF
.	.	TRBV4-3	TRBJ2-3	TGCGCCAGCAGCCAGGTTCAAGGGGGAGGCACAGATACGCAGTATTTT	CASSQVQGGGTDTQYF
TRBD2	.	TRBV24-1	TRBJ2-2	TGTGCCACCAGTGATTCAAACCGACTAGCGGACACCGGGGAGCTGTTTTTT	CATSDSNRLADTGELFF
.	.	TRBV27	TRBJ2-3	TGTGCCAGCAGCCTACCATCAGATACGCAGTATTTT	CASSLPSDTQYF
TRBD2	.	TRBV4-3	TRBJ2-7	TGCGCCAGCAGCCAAGGGGATAGCGGGAGCTACGAGCAGTACTTC	CASSQGDSGSYEQYF
TRBD1	.	TRBV7-2	TRBJ2-7	TGTGCCAGCAGCGGGACAGGGGGCATCGACGAGCAGTACTTC	CASSGTGGIDEQYF
.	.	TRBV27	TRBJ2-7	TGTGCCAGCAGTTTACGAGGATCCTACGAGCAGTACTTC	CASSLRGSYEQYF
.	.	TRBV7-2	TRBJ2-4	TGTGCCAGCAGCTTAGGCCACAACAACATTCAGTACTTC	CASSLGHNNIQYF